This T cell receptor (beta chain) was sequenced during a study of T cells after yellow fever vaccination. To note about this clonotype: What it binds is not known.

Study-wide results and caveats: Abundant bulk-population clonotypes could contaminate the FACS-sorted repertoires. Weaker overall, the secondary response nonetheless peaked faster (day 5 versus 15).

TCRdb re-called the 5' RACE reads through MiXCR, storing one row per CDR3 protein. The profile shows a few hundred thousand distinct CDR3 sequences, around a sixth of them singletons. The sequences come from PBMCs, collected less than 6 days after the first yellow fever vaccination. The TCR originated in a man aged 18 to 29 who received the YFV17D yellow fever vaccine.

The CDR3 nucleotides read TGTGCCAGTACTACAGGGCCTCAAAGCTCCTACAATGAGCAGTTCTTC. Amino acid sequence: CASTTGPQSSYNEQFF. The gene calls are TRBV19 and TRBJ2-1; tentatively, D is TRBD1 (6 bases). The CDR3 length is 16 residues. The V gene's germline CDR1 is LNHDA and CDR2 SQIVND (reference sequence). With 7 bases removed from V and 0 bases from J, the gap between germline ends came to 16 bases. Together with reference TRBV19 and TRBJ2-1, the CDR3 gives the full variable domain: DGGITQSPKYLFRKEGQNVTLSCEQNLNHDAMYWYRQDPGQGLRLIYYSQIVNDFQKGDIAEGYSVSREKKESFPLTVTSAQKNPTAFYLCASTTGPQSSYNEQFFGPGTRLTVL.